This entry features one T cell receptor (beta chain) sequence. What it binds is unknown. The data belong to a study of shared clonotypes between healthy human individuals. Findings of the study overall: Sequencing depth was a factor that was expected to affect clonotype sharing among donors. Non-shared clonotypes displayed generation probabilities falling below those of clonotypes present in all four donors. Around 5% was the fraction of naive CD4 clonotypes found shared across a few donors.

This table comes from immunoSEQ multiplex PCR, and its TCRdb copy is limited to in-frame clones, with some not included. The sample records millions of clones, more than 80% being singletons. The V and J ends lost 4 bases and 0 bases respectively, with 3 bases between them. Germline-derived CDR1 and CDR2 are ENHRY and SYGVKD. The CDR3 extends over 13 amino acids. The source of this sequence is a man aged 18 to 30 in good health. This rearrangement joins TRBV10-3 to TRBJ2-2; D uncertain. Sequences were obtained from naive CD4+ T cells sorted from blood. The subset here: CD45RA+ positively selected. This CDR3 reads CAISAANTGELFF. The CDR3 DNA reads TGTGCCATCAGTGCCGCGAACACCGGGGAGCTGTTTTTT.